These 15 T cell receptor beta chains share one sample of origin, sequenced in a study of blood T cell repertoires in COVID-19. The table came from immunoSEQ multiplex PCR; TCRdb's copy has only in-frame clones and leaves some out. Of fewer than 25,000 clones in the sample, around 92% were seen once. Sequencing was performed on peripheral blood. The receptors here all came from a human donor in a cohort sampled during active COVID-19.

This chain joins TRBV27 and TRBJ2-1; 8 positions agree with TRBD2. CDR1 and CDR2 (germline): MNHEY, SMNVEV (reference sequence). V shed 0 bases and J 5 bases; nucleotides not matched to a gene: 0. The CDR3 spans 14 residues. CDR3 DNA sequence: TGTGCCAGCAGTTTATCTAGCGGGAACAATGAGCAGTTCTTC. Translating gives CASSLSSGNNEQFF.

CDR3 DNA: TGTGCCAGCAGCAGCCAGGATTGGATAAAAAGCACAGATACGCAGTATTTT. As protein: CASSSQDWIKSTDTQYF. J is TRBJ2-3 and V is TRBV25-1, with D unresolved. With 6 bases removed from V and 0 bases from J, the gap between germline ends came to 19 bases. Per germline, CDR1 MGHDK and CDR2 SYGVNS. This CDR3 has 17 amino acids.

The J gene is TRBJ1-2, the V gene TRBV28; tentative D call: TRBD1 (6 bases). Trimming removed 7 bases from V and 5 bases from J, with 14 bases in between. Germline-derived CDR1 and CDR2 are MDHEN and SYDVKM. The CDR3 contains 13 residues. CDR3 sequence (DNA): TGTGCCAGCACCCAGGGGAGAATGTATGGCTACACCTTC. Its protein is CASTQGRMYGYTF.

The V call is TRBV5-1, the J call TRBJ2-7, with no clear D. V lost 3 bases to trimming and J lost 3 bases, with 7 bases between them. Germline V gene lookup returns CDR1 SGHRS and CDR2 YFSETQ. The CDR3 extends over 12 amino acids. The CDR3 DNA sequence: TGCGCCAGCAGCTCTCACAGCTACGAGCAGTACTTC. Encoded protein: CASSSHSYEQYF. The variable domain in full, with the rest retrieved from reference TRBV5-1 and TRBJ2-7, is KAGVTQTPRYLIKTRGQQVTLSCSPISGHRSVSWYQQTPGQGLQFLFEYFSETQRNKGNFPGRFSGRQFSNSRSEMNVSTLELGDSALYLCASSSHSYEQYFGPGTRLTVT.

This chain links TRBV9 with TRBJ2-5; weak D call: TRBD2 (5 bases). The germline V gene has CDR1 SGDLS and CDR2 YYNGEE. The CDR3 sequence is 14 residues long. V lost 2 bases, J lost 1 base, and 9 bases lay in between. Written as DNA, the CDR3 is TGTGCCAGCAGCGTTCTGGCGGGCCAAGAGACCCAGTACTTC. This codes for CASSVLAGQETQYF. The whole variable domain, filled in from reference TRBV9 and TRBJ2-5, reads DSGVTQTPKHLITATGQRVTLRCSPRSGDLSVYWYQQSLDQGLQFLIQYYNGEERAKGNILERFSAQQFPDLHSELNLSSLELGDSALYFCASSVLAGQETQYFGPGTRLLVL.

The V and J genes are TRBV19 and TRBJ1-4; D remains unclear. Deletions cut 6 bases from V and 0 bases from J, with 11 bases between. The CDR3 is 15 residues long. Germline CDR1 is LNHDA and CDR2 is SQIVND (reference sequence). In DNA form, the CDR3 reads TGTGCCAGTAGGGGCAGGATTACAACTAATGAAAAACTGTTTTTT. Its translation is CASRGRITTNEKLFF.

This chain uses TRBV7-2 with TRBJ2-3; the D is unclear. Germline CDR1 is SGHTA and CDR2 is FQGNSA. The ends were cut back, 4 bases at V and 0 bases at J, with 2 bases in the middle. This CDR3 has 12 residues. The CDR3 DNA is TGTGCCAGCAGCTCTAGCACAGATACGCAGTATTTT. Translated, it gives CASSSSTDTQYF. The full variable domain, completed using reference TRBV7-2 and TRBJ2-3, is GAGVSQSPSNKVTEKGKDVELRCDPISGHTALYWYRQSLGQGLEFLIYFQGNSAPDKSGLPSDRFSAERTGGSVSTLTIQRTQQEDSAVYLCASSSSTDTQYFGPGTRLTVL.

In its sample, this clone was seen once. A junction boundary mismatches the germline segment, possibly from a read error. Other DNA sequences in this sample translate to the same CDR3. V gene TRBV5-1 combines with J gene TRBJ1-2; D uncertain. The CDR3 is made up of 14 amino acids. In germline, CDR1 is SGHRS, CDR2 YFSETQ. This chain's CDR3 is CASSSPGDDYGYTF. The CDR3 coding sequence is TGCGCCAGCAGCTCCCCGGGAGACGACTACGGCTACACCTTC.

This chain connects TRBV30 to TRBJ1-1; TRBD1 might be the D (5 bases). Deletions cut 4 bases from V and 1 base from J, with 13 bases between. CDR3 size: 14 residues. Germline V gene lookup returns CDR1 GTSNPN and CDR2 SVGIG (reference sequence). This CDR3 is CAWIGGLKNTEAFF. The CDR3 DNA reads TGTGCCTGGATTGGGGGACTCAAGAACACTGAAGCTTTCTTT.

The chain employs TRBV5-5 and TRBJ2-7; weak D call: TRBD2 (6 bases). The V gene's germline CDR1 is SGHKS and CDR2 YYEKEE (reference sequence). This CDR3 is built from 12 residues. V gave up 5 bases and J gave up 7 bases, with 13 bases separating them. As DNA, the CDR3 is TGTGCCAGCAGTCTCCCTGCGGGGGAGCAGTACTTC. It is translated as CASSLPAGEQYF.

V and J are TRBV5-1 and TRBJ2-7; 10 bases match TRBD2. The CDR3 spans 15 residues. Trimming took 0 bases from V and 3 from J; bases not matched to a gene: 3. The V gene's germline CDR1 is SGHRS and CDR2 YFSETQ. The CDR3 loop reads CASSLAASGSYEQYF. The DNA of the CDR3 is TGCGCCAGCAGCTTGGCCGCTAGCGGGAGCTACGAGCAGTACTTC.

This sequence joins TRBV12-3 or TRBV12-4 and TRBJ2-3; D perhaps matches TRBD2 (5 bases). V was clipped by 6 bases and J by 4 bases, with 8 bases between them. The CDR3 extends over 12 amino acids. The CDR3: CASRPLADTQYF. CDR3 in DNA: TGTGCCAGCAGGCCACTAGCAGATACGCAGTATTTT.

This rearrangement joins TRBV6-6 to TRBJ2-5; D not certain. The CDR3 is 12 amino acids. From germline, CDR1 is MNHNY and CDR2 SVGAGI (reference sequence). The ends were cut back, 2 bases at V and 5 bases at J, with 6 bases in the middle. The CDR3 DNA reads as TGTGCCAGCAGTTACCCCCTGGAGACCCAGTACTTC. Amino acid sequence: CASSYPLETQYF.

This chain uses TRBV12-3 or TRBV12-4 with TRBJ2-7, with a tentative D call TRBD2 (6 bases). The CDR3 covers 13 residues. Trimming removed 5 bases from V and 3 bases from J, with 11 bases in between. The CDR3 region has the DNA TGTGCCAGCAGTCGGGGACTCGGCTACGAGCAGTACTTC. It encodes CASSRGLGYEQYF.

V usage is TRBV9 and J usage is TRBJ2-7; 10 nucleotides align to TRBD2. This CDR3 comprises 15 residues. The V segment lost 3 bases and the J segment 4 bases; nucleotides outside the gene matches: 7. Germline lookup yields CDR1 SGDLS and CDR2 YYNGEE. The CDR3 region has the DNA TGTGCCAGCAGCGGTGGACTAGCGGAGACATACGAGCAGTACTTC. It is translated as CASSGGLAETYEQYF.